This TCR beta chain was identified during a study of graft-versus-host responses after intestinal transplantation. About this clone itself: No antigen is known for it.

Assay used: immunoSEQ multiplex PCR; TCRdb lists only in-frame clones, some missing. The sample lists 65,000 to 85,000 clones; roughly 92% were seen once. CDR1 and CDR2 (germline): MNHEY, SVGAGI. CDR3 length: 15 residues. V gave up 10 bases and J gave up 7 bases; unmatched junction bases: 17. Study results and limitations: In patients with graft-donor T cell macrochimerism, allograft graft-versus-host to host-versus-graft clonal ratios were high.

The chain couples TRBV6-5 to TRBJ2-7, with 9 bases matching TRBD1. The receptor was isolated from a human patient who received an intestinal transplant, so some T cells may come from the graft donor. Sample: bone marrow, taken roughly 110 weeks after intestinal transplantation. The CDR3 loop reads CATGKDRGRGPEQYF. In DNA form, the CDR3 reads TGTGCCACCGGAAAGGACAGGGGCAGGGGGCCGGAGCAGTACTTC.